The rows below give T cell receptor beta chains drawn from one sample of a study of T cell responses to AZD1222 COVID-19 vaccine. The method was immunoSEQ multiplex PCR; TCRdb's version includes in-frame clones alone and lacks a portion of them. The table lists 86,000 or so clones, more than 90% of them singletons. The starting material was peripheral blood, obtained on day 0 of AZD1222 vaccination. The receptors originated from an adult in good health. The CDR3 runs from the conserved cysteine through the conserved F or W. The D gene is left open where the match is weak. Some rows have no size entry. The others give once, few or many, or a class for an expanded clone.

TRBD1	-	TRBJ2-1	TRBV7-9	TGTGCCAGCAGCTTAGCGTTGGGACAGTACAATGAGCAGTTCTTC	CASSLALGQYNEQFF
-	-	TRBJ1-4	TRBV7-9	TGTGCCAGCAGCCACGACCTAGTTGACAGCTATAATGAAAAACTGTTTTTT	CASSHDLVDSYNEKLFF
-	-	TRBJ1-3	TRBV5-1	TGCGCCAGCAGCCCAAGGACAGACTCTGGAAACACCATATATTTT	CASSPRTDSGNTIYF
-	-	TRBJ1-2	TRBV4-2	TGTGCCAGCAGCCAAGAGTCAGCTGACTATGGCTACACCTTC	CASSQESADYGYTF
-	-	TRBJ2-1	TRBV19	TGTGCCAGTAGTATTGGGGTGAAGAACAATGAGCAGTTCTTC	CASSIGVKNNEQFF
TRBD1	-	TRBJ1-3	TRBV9	TGTGCCAGCAGCGGAAACGCAGGGGGGAGCTCTGGAAACACCATATATTTT	CASSGNAGGSSGNTIYF
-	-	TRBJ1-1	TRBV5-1	TGCGCCAGCAGCCAGACAAGTATGAACACTGAAGCTTTCTTT	CASSQTSMNTEAFF
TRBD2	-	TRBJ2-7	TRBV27	TGTGCCAGCAGCGTGCGGGAGGCCCTGCCACAGTACTTC	CASSVREALPQYF
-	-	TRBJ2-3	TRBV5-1	TGCGCCAGCAGCTTTCAGGTCCCTAGCACAGATACGCAGTATTTT	CASSFQVPSTDTQYF
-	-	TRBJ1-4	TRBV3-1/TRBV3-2	TGTGCCAGCACCTCAACTAATGAAAAACTGTTTTTT	CASTSTNEKLFF
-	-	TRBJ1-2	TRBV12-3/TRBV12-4	TGTGCCAGCACCCGCCCGGGCAGCGGCTACACCTTC	CASTRPGSGYTF
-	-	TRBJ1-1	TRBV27	TGTGCCAGCGGAGTAGTAGGACACCCCGGTTCCACTGAAGCTTTCTTT	CASGVVGHPGSTEAFF
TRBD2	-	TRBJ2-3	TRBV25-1	TGTGCCAGCAGTGATGGAAGCGGGGGGCTTAAAGATACGCAGTATTTT	CASSDGSGGLKDTQYF
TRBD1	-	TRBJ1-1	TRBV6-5	TGTGCCAGCAGTAAACAGGGGGCGCTTAGTGAAGCTTTCTTT	CASSKQGALSEAFF
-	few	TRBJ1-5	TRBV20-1	TGCAGTGCTAGTCTAACGCAGTACAATCAGCCCCAGCATTTT	CSASLTQYNQPQHF
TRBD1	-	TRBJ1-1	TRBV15	TGTGCCACCCAACCGGGACAGGGGTGGACTGAAGCTTTCTTT	CATQPGQGWTEAFF
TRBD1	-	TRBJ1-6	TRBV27	TGTGCCAGCAGCATCCTCGGACAGGTCGCCTCACCCCTCCACTTT	CASSILGQVASPLHF
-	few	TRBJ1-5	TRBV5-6	TGTGCCAGCAGCTCAGGTCCCCAGCCCCAGCATTTT	CASSSGPQPQHF